This TCR beta chain was sequenced during a study of graft-versus-host responses after intestinal transplantation. Study-level background: Recipients uniformly received anti-thymocyte globulin induction, followed by tacrolimus and steroids for two to four years. Overall study results and limits: Recipient marrow showed GvH clones, some seen first in ileum or blood. High graft-versus-host to host-versus-graft T cell clonal ratios marked allografts of patients with graft-donor macrochimerism.

As for this clone: Antigen: not known.

The method was immunoSEQ multiplex PCR; TCRdb's version includes in-frame clones alone and lacks a portion of them. The table lists 13,000 to 15,000 clones, over 75% of them singletons. The CDR3 totals 16 residues. Deletions cut 0 bases from V and 2 bases from J, with 13 bases between. Germline lookup yields CDR1 SGHRS and CDR2 YFSETQ. Tissue from the graft was processed to free its intraepithelial and lamina propria lymphocytes. The chain employs TRBV5-1 and TRBJ2-3, with a possible D match to TRBD2 (6 bases). Here the sequenced sample was ileum tissue, taken about 26 days after intestinal transplant. The source is a human patient who received an intestinal transplant, so some T cells may come from the graft donor. The CDR3 is CASSLGRRGDTDTQYF. In nucleotides, the CDR3 is TGCGCCAGCAGCTTGGGTCGGCGCGGGGACACAGATACGCAGTATTTT.